Below are 2 T cell receptor beta chains sequenced from a single sample in a study of monozygotic twins with inflammatory bowel disease. TCRdb re-called the 5' RACE reads and shows each CDR3 protein once, DNA omitted. Seen in this sample are fewer than 550,000 distinct CDR3 sequences; the ten most common clones hold about 2.2%. Sequencing was done on a sample of blood. These receptors were obtained from a human donor with ulcerative colitis or Crohn's disease, or a healthy co-twin of an affected twin (not recorded which).

This chain uses TRBV20-1 with TRBJ2-3. From germline, CDR1 is DFQATT and CDR2 SNEGSKA (reference sequence). This CDR3 is 12 amino acids long. CDR3 residues: CSAPTSTDTQYF.

The V and J genes are TRBV11-1 and TRBJ2-4. This CDR3 contains 18 residues. Germline V lookup: CDR1 SGHAT, CDR2 FQDESV (reference sequence). CDR3 sequence: CASSPRLRSILAKNIQYF.